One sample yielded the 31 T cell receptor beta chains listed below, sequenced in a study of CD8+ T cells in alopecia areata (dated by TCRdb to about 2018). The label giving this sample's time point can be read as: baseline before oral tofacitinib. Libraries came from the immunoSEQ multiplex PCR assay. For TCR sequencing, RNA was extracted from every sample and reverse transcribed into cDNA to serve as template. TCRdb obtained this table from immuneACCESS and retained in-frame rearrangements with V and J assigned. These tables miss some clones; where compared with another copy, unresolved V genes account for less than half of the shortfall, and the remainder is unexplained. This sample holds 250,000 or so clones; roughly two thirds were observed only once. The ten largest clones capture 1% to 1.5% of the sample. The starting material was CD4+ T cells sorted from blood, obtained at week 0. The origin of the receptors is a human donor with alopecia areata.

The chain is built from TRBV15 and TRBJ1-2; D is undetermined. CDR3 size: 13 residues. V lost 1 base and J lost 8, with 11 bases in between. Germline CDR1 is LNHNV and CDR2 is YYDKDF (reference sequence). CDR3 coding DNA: TGTGCCACCAGCAGAGTACGGGATTTCGGCTACACCTTC. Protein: CATSRVRDFGYTF.

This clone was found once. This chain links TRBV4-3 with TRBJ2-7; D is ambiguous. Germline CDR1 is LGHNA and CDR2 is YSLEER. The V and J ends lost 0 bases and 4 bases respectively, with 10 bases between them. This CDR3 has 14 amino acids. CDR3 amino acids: CASSQDAAGYEQYF. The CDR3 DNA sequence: TGCGCCAGCAGCCAAGATGCCGCTGGGTACGAGCAGTACTTC.

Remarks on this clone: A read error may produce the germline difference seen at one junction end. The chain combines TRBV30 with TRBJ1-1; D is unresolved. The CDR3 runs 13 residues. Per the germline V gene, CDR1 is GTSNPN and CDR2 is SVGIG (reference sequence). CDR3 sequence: CALRQQLNTEAFF. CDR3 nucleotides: TGCGCCTTGAGACAACAATTAAACACTGAAGCTTTCTTT.

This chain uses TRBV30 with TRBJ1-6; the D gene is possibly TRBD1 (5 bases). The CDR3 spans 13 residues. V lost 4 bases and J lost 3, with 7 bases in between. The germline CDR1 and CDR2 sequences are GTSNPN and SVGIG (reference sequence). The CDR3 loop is CAWTGGYNSPLHF. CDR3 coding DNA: TGTGCCTGGACCGGGGGCTATAATTCACCCCTCCACTTT.

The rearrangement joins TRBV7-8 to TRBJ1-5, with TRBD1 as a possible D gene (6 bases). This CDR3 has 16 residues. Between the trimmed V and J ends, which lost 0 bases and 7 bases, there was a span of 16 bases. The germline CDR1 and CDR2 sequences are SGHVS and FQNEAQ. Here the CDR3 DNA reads TGTGCCAGCAGCTTAGCGGGGGCGGGCTCTGGACAGCCCCAGCATTTT. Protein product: CASSLAGAGSGQPQHF.

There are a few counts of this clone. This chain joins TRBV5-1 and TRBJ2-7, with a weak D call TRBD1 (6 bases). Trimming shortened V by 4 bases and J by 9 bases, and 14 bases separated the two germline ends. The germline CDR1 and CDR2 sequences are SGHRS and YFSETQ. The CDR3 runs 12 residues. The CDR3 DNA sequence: TGCGCCAGCAGCGTGGACAGAATGGTGCAGTACTTC. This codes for CASSVDRMVQYF.

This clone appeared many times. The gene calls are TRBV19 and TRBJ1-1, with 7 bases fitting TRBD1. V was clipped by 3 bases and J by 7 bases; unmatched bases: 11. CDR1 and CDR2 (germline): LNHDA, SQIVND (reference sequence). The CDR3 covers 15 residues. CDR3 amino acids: CASSIYGDSRIEAFF. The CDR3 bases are TGTGCCAGTAGTATTTATGGGGACAGCCGTATTGAAGCTTTCTTT.

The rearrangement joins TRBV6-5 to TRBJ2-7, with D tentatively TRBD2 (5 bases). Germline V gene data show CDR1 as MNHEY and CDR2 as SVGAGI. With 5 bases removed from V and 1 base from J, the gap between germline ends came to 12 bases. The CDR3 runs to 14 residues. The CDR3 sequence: CASSPGLLSYEQYF. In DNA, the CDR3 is TGTGCCAGCAGTCCCGGACTCCTTTCCTACGAGCAGTACTTC.

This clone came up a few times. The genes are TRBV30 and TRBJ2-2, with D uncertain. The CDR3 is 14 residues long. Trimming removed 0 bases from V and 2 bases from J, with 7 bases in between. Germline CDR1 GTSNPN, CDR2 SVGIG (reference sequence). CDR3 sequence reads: CAWSVGRNTGELFF. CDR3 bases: TGTGCCTGGAGTGTTGGCAGAAACACCGGGGAGCTGTTTTTT.

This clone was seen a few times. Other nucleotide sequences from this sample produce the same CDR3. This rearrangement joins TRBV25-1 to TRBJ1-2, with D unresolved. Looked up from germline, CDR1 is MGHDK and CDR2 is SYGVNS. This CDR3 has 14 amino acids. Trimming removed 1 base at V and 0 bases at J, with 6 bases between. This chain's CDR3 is CASSEWGANYGYTF. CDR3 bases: TGTGCCAGCAGTGAATGGGGAGCTAACTATGGCTACACCTTC.

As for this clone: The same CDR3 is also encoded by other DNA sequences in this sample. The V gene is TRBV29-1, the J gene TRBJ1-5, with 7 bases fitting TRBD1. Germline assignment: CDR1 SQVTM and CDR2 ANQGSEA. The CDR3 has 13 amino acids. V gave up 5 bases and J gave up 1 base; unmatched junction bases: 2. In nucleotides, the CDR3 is TGCAGCGTTCGAGGGGGCAGCAATCAGCCCCAGCATTTT. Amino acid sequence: CSVRGGSNQPQHF.

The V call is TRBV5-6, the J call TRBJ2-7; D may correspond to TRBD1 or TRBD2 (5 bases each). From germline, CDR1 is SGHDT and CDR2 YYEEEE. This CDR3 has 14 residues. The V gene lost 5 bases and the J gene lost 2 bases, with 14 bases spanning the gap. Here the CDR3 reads CASRRRDRPYEQYF. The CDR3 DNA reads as TGTGCCAGCAGACGCCGGGACCGACCCTACGAGCAGTACTTC. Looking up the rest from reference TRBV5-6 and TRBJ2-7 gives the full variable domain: DAGVTQSPTHLIKTRGQQVTLRCSPKSGHDTVSWYQQALGQGPQFIFQYYEEEERQRGNFPDRFSGHQFPNYSSELNVNALLLGDSALYLCASRRRDRPYEQYFGPGTRLTVT.

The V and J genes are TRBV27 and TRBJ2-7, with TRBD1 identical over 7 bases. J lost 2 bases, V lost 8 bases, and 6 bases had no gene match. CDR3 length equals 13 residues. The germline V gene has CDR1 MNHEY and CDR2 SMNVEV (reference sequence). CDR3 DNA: TGTGCCAGCGCCCGGGACAGCCCCTACGAGCAGTACTTC. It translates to CASARDSPYEQYF.

The CDR3 nucleotides are TGCGCCAGCAGCCAACAGGGGGGATTCTATGGCTACACCTTC. Encoded protein: CASSQQGGFYGYTF. The gene calls are TRBV4-1 and TRBJ1-2; 7 nucleotides match TRBD1. V dropped 2 bases and J dropped 4; count of bases not matched to a gene: 4. The germline V gene encodes CDR1 MGHRA and CDR2 YSYEKL. This CDR3 spans 14 amino acids.

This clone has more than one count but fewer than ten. CDR3 nucleotide sequence: TGCAGCGTATCCGGGACAGGGGGCTACGAGCAGTACTTC. This codes for CSVSGTGGYEQYF. The chain couples TRBV29-1 to TRBJ2-7; TRBD1 matches at 11 bases. The germline gives CDR1 SQVTM, CDR2 ANQGSEA. This CDR3 has 13 residues. V was clipped by 6 bases and J by 3 bases; unmatched bases: 4.

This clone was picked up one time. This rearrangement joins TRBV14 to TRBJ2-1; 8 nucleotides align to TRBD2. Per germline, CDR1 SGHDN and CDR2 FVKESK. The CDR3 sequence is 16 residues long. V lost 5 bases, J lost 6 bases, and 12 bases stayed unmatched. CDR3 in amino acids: CASSSNPGLVSNEQFF. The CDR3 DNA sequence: TGTGCCAGCAGCTCAAATCCGGGACTAGTCTCCAATGAGCAGTTCTTC.

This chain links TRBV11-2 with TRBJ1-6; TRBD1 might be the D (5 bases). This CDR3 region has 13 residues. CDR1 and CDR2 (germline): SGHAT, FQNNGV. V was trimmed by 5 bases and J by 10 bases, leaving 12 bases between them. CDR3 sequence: CASSQDRISPLHF. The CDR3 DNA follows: TGTGCCAGCAGCCAAGACAGAATATCACCCCTCCACTTT.

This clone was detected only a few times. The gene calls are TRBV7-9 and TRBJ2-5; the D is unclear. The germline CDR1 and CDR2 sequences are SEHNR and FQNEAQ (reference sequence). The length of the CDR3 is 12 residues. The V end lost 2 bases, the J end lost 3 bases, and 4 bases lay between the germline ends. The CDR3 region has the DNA TGTGCCAGCAGCTTAAGGGAAGAGACCCAGTACTTC. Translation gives CASSLREETQYF.

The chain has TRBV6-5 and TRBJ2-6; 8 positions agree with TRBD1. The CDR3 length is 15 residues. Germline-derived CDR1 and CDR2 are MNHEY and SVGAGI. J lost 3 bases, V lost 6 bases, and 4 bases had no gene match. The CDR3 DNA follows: TGTGCCAGCAGCCGGACAGGGTTTGGGGCCAACGTCCTGACTTTC. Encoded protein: CASSRTGFGANVLTF.

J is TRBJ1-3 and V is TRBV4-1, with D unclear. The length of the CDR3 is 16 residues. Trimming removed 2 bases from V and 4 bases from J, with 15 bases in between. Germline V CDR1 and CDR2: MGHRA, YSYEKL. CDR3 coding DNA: TGCGCCAGCAGCCAATTCCACGGGGTTCGCGGAAACACCATATATTTT. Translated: CASSQFHGVRGNTIYF.

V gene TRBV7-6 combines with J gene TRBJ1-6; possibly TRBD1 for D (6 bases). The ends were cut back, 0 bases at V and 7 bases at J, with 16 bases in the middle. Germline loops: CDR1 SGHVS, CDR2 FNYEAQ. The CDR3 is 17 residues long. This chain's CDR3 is CASSLAPRGQGNSPLHF. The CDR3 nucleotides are TGTGCCAGCAGCTTAGCTCCCAGGGGTCAAGGGAATTCACCCCTCCACTTT.

CDR3 residues: CASKQGWAGANVLTF. The CDR3 DNA follows: TGTGCCAGCAAGCAGGGTTGGGCTGGGGCCAACGTCCTGACTTTC. The chain joins TRBV2 to TRBJ2-6, with D possibly being TRBD1 (5 bases). V gave up 7 bases and J gave up 2 bases, with 12 bases separating them. This CDR3 comprises 15 residues. Germline lookup yields CDR1 SNHLY and CDR2 FYNNEI.

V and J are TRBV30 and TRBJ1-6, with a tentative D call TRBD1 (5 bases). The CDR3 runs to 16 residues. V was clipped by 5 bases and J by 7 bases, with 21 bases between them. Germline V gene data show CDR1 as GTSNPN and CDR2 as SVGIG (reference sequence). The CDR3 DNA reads TGTGCCTGGGAAGAAAATTTGACAGTTTTGAATTCACCCCTCCACTTT. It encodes CAWEENLTVLNSPLHF.

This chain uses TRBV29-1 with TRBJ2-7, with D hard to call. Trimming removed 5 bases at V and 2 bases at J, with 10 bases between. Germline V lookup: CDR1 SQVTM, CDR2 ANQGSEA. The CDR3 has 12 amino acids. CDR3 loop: CSVSSSAYEQYF. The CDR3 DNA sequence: TGCAGCGTTTCATCGTCGGCCTACGAGCAGTACTTC.

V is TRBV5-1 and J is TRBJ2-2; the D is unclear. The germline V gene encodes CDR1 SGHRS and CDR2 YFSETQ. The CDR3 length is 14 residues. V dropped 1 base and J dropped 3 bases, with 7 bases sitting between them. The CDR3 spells CASSLSGDTGELFF. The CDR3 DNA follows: TGCGCCAGCAGCTTGAGTGGGGACACCGGGGAGCTGTTTTTT.

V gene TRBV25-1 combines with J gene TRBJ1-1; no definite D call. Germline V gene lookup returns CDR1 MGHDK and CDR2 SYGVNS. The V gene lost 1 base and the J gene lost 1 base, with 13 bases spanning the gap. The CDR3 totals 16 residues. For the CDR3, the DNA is TGTGCCAGCAGTGAATCCCCGGGGAGGTGGAACACTGAAGCTTTCTTT. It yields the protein CASSESPGRWNTEAFF.

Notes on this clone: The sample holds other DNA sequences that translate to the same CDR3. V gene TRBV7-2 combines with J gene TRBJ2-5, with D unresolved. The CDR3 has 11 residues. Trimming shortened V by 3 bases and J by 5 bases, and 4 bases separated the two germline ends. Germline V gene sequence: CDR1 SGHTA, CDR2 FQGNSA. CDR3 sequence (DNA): TGTGCCAGCAGCTTCCAGGAGACCCAGTACTTC. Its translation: CASSFQETQYF.

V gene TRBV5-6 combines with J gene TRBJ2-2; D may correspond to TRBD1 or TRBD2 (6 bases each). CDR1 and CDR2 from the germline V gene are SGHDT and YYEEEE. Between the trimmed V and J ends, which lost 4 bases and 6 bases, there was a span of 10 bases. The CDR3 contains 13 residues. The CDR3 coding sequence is TGTGCCAGCAGCCACGGGGGCCCCGGGGAGCTGTTTTTT. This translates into CASSHGGPGELFF.

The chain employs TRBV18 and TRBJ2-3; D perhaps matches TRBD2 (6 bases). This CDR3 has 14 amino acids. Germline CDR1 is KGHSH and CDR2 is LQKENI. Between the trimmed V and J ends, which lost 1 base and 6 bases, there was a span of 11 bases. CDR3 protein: CASSPRDFDDTQYF. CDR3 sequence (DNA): TGTGCCAGCTCACCACGGGACTTCGACGATACGCAGTATTTT.

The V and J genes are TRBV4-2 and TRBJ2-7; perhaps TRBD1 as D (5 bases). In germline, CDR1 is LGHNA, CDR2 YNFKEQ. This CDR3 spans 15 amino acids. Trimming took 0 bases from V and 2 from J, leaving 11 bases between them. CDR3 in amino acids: CASSQEGPGPYEQYF. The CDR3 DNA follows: TGTGCCAGCAGCCAAGAGGGGCCCGGGCCCTACGAGCAGTACTTC.

CDR3 protein: CASSERFSNQPQHF. The CDR3 DNA reads TGTGCCAGCAGTGAAAGGTTTAGCAATCAGCCCCAGCATTTT. The gene calls are TRBV2 and TRBJ1-5, with D unresolved. The V and J ends lost 2 bases and 0 bases respectively, with 5 bases between them. Germline assignment: CDR1 SNHLY and CDR2 FYNNEI. The length of the CDR3 is 14 residues.